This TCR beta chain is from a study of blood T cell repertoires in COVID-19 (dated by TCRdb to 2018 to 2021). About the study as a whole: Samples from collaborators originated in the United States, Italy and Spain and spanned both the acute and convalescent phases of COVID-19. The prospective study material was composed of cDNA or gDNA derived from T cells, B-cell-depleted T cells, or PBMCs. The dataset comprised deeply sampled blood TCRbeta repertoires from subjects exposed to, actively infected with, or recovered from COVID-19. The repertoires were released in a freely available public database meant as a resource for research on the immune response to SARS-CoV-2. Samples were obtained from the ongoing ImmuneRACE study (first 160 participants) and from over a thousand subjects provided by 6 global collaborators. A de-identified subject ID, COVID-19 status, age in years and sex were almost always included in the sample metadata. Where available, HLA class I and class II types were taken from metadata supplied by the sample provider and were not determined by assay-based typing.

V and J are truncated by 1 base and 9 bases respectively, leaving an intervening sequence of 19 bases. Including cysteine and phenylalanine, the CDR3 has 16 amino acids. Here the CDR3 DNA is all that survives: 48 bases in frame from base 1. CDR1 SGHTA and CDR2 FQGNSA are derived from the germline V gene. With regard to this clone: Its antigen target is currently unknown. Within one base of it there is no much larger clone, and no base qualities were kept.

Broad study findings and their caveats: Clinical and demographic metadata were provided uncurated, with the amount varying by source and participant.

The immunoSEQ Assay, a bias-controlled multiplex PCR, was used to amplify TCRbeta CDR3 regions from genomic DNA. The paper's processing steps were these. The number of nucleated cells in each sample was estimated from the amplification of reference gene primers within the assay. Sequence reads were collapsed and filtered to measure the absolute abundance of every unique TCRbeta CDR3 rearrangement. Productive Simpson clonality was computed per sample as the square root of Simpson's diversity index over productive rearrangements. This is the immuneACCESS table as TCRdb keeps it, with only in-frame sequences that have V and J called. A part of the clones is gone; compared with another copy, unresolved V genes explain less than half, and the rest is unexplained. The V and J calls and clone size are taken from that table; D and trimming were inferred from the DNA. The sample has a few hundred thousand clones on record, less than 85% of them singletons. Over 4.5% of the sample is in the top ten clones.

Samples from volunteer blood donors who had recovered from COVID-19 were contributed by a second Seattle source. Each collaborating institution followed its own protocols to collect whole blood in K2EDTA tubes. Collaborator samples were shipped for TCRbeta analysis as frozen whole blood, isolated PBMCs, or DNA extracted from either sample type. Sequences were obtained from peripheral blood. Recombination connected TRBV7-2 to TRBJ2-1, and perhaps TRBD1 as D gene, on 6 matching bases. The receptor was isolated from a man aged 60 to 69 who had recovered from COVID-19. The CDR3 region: CASSLGSGVGFGEQFF. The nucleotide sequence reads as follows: TGTGCCAGCAGCTTAGGATCAGGGGTTGGGTTTGGTGAGCAGTTCTTC.